This T cell receptor (beta chain) was identified in a study of control samples from healthy donors and cancer patients. Assay: immunoSEQ multiplex PCR; the TCRdb copy retains only in-frame clones and omits some. The sample includes 100,000 to 150,000 clones, approximately 94% of them seen just once. The sequence derives from a man aged 50 to 60 with head and neck cancer. The sample taken for sequencing was PBMCs.

The CDR3 coding sequence is TGTGCCAGCAGCTTGAACGGGGCCCTTGGGACAGATACGCAGTATTTT. Residues: CASSLNGALGTDTQYF. J is TRBJ2-3 and V is TRBV5-4, with D perhaps TRBD1 or TRBD2 (5 bases each). The CDR3 is 16 amino acids. V lost 1 base, J lost 3 bases, and 15 bases lay in between. Germline-derived CDR1 and CDR2 are SGHNT and YYREEE (reference sequence).